This record concerns one T cell receptor beta chain sequence. Antigen unknown. The data derive from a study of cytomegalovirus exposure and HLA in healthy donors. Germline CDR1 is SGDLS and CDR2 is YYNGEE. V was trimmed by 3 bases and J by 8 bases, leaving 8 bases between them. There are 12 residues in the CDR3. PCR was performed using 60 Vbeta and 13 Jbeta primers. Clones were sequenced by immunoSEQ multiplex PCR, and TCRdb holds only the in-frame ones, with some missing. The table has around 97,000 clones, about 71% seen once. Whole-study results and caveats: Researchers catalogued around 150 TCR beta chains as cytomegalovirus-associated. Most TCR beta V segments were productive about 90% or about 30% of the time in an earlier analysis.

What was sequenced was PBMCs. The genes are TRBV9 and TRBJ1-4; D uncertain. This receptor was taken from a woman in her 50s in good health and CMV-seronegative. The CDR3, as DNA: TGTGCCAGCAGCGGAAGGGAGGAAAAACTGTTTTTT. Amino acids: CASSGREEKLFF. Looking up the rest from reference TRBV9 and TRBJ1-4 gives the full variable domain: DSGVTQTPKHLITATGQRVTLRCSPRSGDLSVYWYQQSLDQGLQFLIQYYNGEERAKGNILERFSAQQFPDLHSELNLSSLELGDSALYFCASSGREEKLFFGSGTQLSVL.